The rows below give T cell receptor beta chains drawn from one sample of a study of human T cells and chemical hapten exposure. Via MiXCR, TCRdb re-called the RACE reads, giving one row per CDR3 protein. In the table there are 350,000 to 450,000 distinct CDR3 sequences, 4.5% to 5.5% of which are singletons. The sample was whole blood, taken in connection with sensitization to the hapten diphenylcyclopropenone (DPC). The receptors derive from a woman in her forties or fifties with alopecia areata. Some clones in this sample may be carry-over from other donors' samples. CDR3s include the opening cysteine and the closing phenylalanine or tryptophan. Fields, in order: J gene, D gene, V gene, clone size, CDR3 protein, CDR3 DNA. D genes are given only for firm matches. Rows give clone size only sometimes, using once, few, many, or a class for an expanded clone.

TRBJ1-6 | NA | TRBV28 | few | CASSGDGPLHF | TGTGCCAGCAGTGGTGATGGGCCCCTCCACTTT
TRBJ2-7 | NA | TRBV25-1 | many | CASSRQWGGEQYF | TGTGCCAGCAGTCGACAGTGGGGCGGAGAGCAGTACTTC
TRBJ2-3 | TRBD2 | TRBV6-1 | few | CASTGRGGALGSTDTQYF | TGTGCCAGCACGGGGCGGGGGGGAGCCTTGGGTAGCACAGATACGCAGTATTTT
TRBJ2-3 | TRBD2 | TRBV20-1 | NA | CSASGGSADTQYF | TGCAGTGCTAGTGGCGGGAGTGCAGATACGCAGTATTTT
TRBJ1-3 | NA | TRBV7-2 | many | CASSPGSFSGNTIYF | TGTGCCAGCAGCCCTGGGTCCTTCTCTGGAAACACCATATATTTT
TRBJ2-5 | NA | TRBV5-1 | many | CASSLGGYETQYF | TGCGCCAGCAGCTTGGGCGGATACGAGACCCAGTACTTC
TRBJ2-7 | NA | TRBV12-3/TRBV12-4 | many | CASSPPGVGEQYF | TGTGCCAGCAGTCCCCCCGGGGTAGGCGAGCAGTACTTC
TRBJ1-6 | TRBD1 | TRBV5-1 | few | CASSYKPGGENSPLHF | TGCGCCAGCAGCTACAAACCAGGGGGCGAAAATTCACCCCTCCACTTT
TRBJ2-7 | NA | TRBV3-1 | few | CASSLDSTREQYF | TGTGCCAGCAGCCTAGACAGTACGCGGGAGCAGTACTTC
TRBJ2-3 | NA | TRBV6-2/TRBV6-3 | NA | CASRSAVSTDTQYF | TGTGCCAGCAGGTCAGCGGTTAGCACAGATACGCAGTATTTT
TRBJ2-4 | NA | TRBV29-1 | many | CSVEGRKNIQYF | TGCAGCGTTGAAGGCAGGAAAAACATTCAGTACTTC